The sequence of this T cell receptor (beta chain) was determined in a study of cytomegalovirus exposure and HLA in healthy donors. Study information: In an earlier analysis, around 120 million unique TCR beta sequences were found from 150 million to 200 million T cells. Notes on the study in general: Some TCR beta chains (about 180 of them) were listed as cytomegalovirus-associated. Most TCRs appeared rarely, but some public TCRs recurred in many donors. In a later analysis, common viral pathogens appeared linked to several of the most significant clusters.

PCR employed 60 Vbeta and 13 Jbeta primers. Generated by immunoSEQ multiplex PCR, the TCRdb table keeps only in-frame clones and is missing some. The profile shows approximately 240,000 clones, over 65% of them singletons. On this clone itself: Its antigen is not identified.

The CDR3 runs 15 residues. V lost 3 bases to trimming and J lost 4 bases, with 13 bases between them. Germline values: CDR1 SGHDN, CDR2 FVKESK. This sequence was found in a woman aged 55-69 years in good health and CMV-seropositive. Specimen: PBMCs. The chain combines TRBV14 with TRBJ2-1, with D unclear. CDR3 sequence: CASSQLGTTYNEQFF. The DNA of the CDR3 is TGTGCCAGCAGCCAGCTAGGTACTACTTACAATGAGCAGTTCTTC.